This T cell receptor beta chain was profiled in a study of T cell repertoires in cytomegalovirus infection. About the study: An indication of both CMV infection and matching HLA type came from public TCR beta signatures. General study points: Carriage of CMV together with the relevant HLA was identifiable through cumulative public TCR beta family frequency. The ex vivo response was dominated by HLA-C-restricted CMV-specific TCR beta clonotypes.

Using its own MiXCR run on the reads, TCRdb lists one record per CDR3 protein. The sample has about 740,000 distinct CDR3 sequences; less than 40% are singletons. The germline V and J ends were trimmed by 7 bases and 0 bases, with 10 bases remaining between them. From germline, CDR1 is SGHVS and CDR2 FNYEAQ. The CDR3 totals 14 residues. This clonotype was counted between two and nine times. The antigen remains unidentified. This receptor was identified in a human donor in good health (CMV status not recorded). Some clones in this sample may be carry-over from other donors' samples. The sample taken for sequencing was PBMCs. The chain combines TRBV7-6 with TRBJ2-1; the D is unclear. CDR3 sequence: CASTATSSYNEQFF. CDR3 DNA sequence: TGTGCCAGCACCGCCACCAGCTCCTACAATGAGCAGTTCTTC.